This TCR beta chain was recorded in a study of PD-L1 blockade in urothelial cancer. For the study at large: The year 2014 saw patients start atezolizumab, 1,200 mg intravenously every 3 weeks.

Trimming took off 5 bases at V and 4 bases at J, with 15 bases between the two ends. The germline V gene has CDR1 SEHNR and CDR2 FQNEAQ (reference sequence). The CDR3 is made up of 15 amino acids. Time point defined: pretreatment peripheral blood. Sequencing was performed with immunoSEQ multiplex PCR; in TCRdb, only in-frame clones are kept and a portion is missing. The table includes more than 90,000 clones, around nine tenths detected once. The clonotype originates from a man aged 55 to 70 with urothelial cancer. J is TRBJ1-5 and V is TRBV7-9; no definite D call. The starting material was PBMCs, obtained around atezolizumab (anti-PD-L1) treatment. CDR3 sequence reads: CASSPAGLQNQPQHF. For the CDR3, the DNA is TGTGCCAGCAGCCCCGCCGGACTCCAAAATCAGCCCCAGCATTTT.